This T cell receptor (beta chain) was sequenced in a study of cytomegalovirus exposure and HLA in healthy donors. The primer mix had 60 Vbeta and 13 Jbeta primers. The assay was immunoSEQ multiplex PCR, and TCRdb's table has in-frame clones only and misses some. The table has 200,000 to 250,000 clones, around 75% seen once. V was trimmed by 1 base and J by 0 bases, leaving 13 bases between them. CDR3 length: 17 residues. Germline-derived CDR1 and CDR2 are SGHVS and FQNEAQ. Study-wide points: Association of under 20,000 TCR beta sequences with HLA alleles was found at 0.05 false discovery rate in a later analysis. Researchers left out some V segments, among them TRBV6-2 and TRBV6-3, as indistinguishable.

Comments on this clone: Its antigen remains unidentified.

The chain joins TRBV7-8 to TRBJ1-5; weak D call: TRBD1 (6 bases). This receptor was identified in a woman between 25 and 40 years old in good health and CMV-seronegative. Sequenced input: PBMCs. DNA for the CDR3: TGTGCCAGCAGCTTAGGTCTGGACAGCTATAGCAATCAGCCCCAGCATTTT. Its protein product is CASSLGLDSYSNQPQHF.